This TCR beta chain was sequenced for a study of cytomegalovirus exposure and HLA in healthy donors. Study summary: Genotyping of 430 or so donors showed that approximately 83% belonged to the Caucasian-associated ancestry cluster. Study results and limitations: High sensitivity and specificity were reportedly achieved when the classifier diagnosed cytomegalovirus status.

In the case of this clone: The antigen is unknown.

V was pared by 6 bases and J by 3 bases, with 12 bases between. In germline, CDR1 is SGHRS, CDR2 YFSETQ. The CDR3 has 14 amino acids. PCR primers comprised 60 Vbeta and 13 Jbeta primers. In the authors' methods: It was a later analysis that counted 75 million to 90 million unique TCR beta chains, of which roughly 10 million were shared. Clones were read by immunoSEQ multiplex PCR, and TCRdb kept only the in-frame ones, dropping some. V, J and clone size were drawn from that table, and D and trimming were deduced from the DNA. In the table there are over 200,000 clones, 70% to 85% of which are singletons.

This clonotype was obtained from a woman in her forties in good health and CMV-seronegative. This chain joins TRBV5-1 and TRBJ1-4, with D possibly TRBD1 on 6 matching bases. Sequences were obtained from PBMCs. This chain's CDR3 is CASTRGGANEKLFF. CDR3 DNA: TGCGCCAGCACACGAGGGGGAGCTAATGAAAAACTGTTTTTT.